This T cell receptor (beta chain) stems from a study of blood T cell repertoires in COVID-19. Background on the study: COVID-19 samples collected from the United States, Italy and Spain covered acute and convalescent phases. PBMCs, B-cell-depleted T cells, or T cells were the source of the cDNA or gDNA that made up the material.

V shed 7 bases and J 0 bases; nucleotides not matched to a gene: 11. The germline gives CDR1 SNHLY, CDR2 FYNNEI. The CDR3 contains 16 residues. How the authors handled the data: Estimates of nucleated cell counts were drawn from the amplification of reference gene primers. Profiling relied on immunoSEQ multiplex PCR, and the TCRdb table lists in-frame clones only, not all of them. The V and J calls and clone size are taken from that table; D and trimming were inferred from the DNA. The sample contains around 150,000 clones, about 85% of which appear only once. This clone showed up just a few times. V usage is TRBV2 and J usage is TRBJ1-2; 7 nucleotides match TRBD1. Input material: peripheral blood. The source of this sequence is a woman aged 60 to 75 with active or convalescent COVID-19. This CDR3 reads CASIRDRGTANYGYTF. The CDR3 nucleotides are TGTGCCAGCATTAGGGATCGTGGGACAGCTAACTATGGCTACACCTTC. The complete variable domain, with remaining parts taken from reference TRBV2 and TRBJ1-2, reads EPEVTQTPSHQVTQMGQEVILRCVPISNHLYFYWYRQILGQKVEFLVSFYNNEISEKSEIFDDQFSVERPDGSNFTLKIRSTKLEDSAMYFCASIRDRGTANYGYTFGSGTRLTVV.